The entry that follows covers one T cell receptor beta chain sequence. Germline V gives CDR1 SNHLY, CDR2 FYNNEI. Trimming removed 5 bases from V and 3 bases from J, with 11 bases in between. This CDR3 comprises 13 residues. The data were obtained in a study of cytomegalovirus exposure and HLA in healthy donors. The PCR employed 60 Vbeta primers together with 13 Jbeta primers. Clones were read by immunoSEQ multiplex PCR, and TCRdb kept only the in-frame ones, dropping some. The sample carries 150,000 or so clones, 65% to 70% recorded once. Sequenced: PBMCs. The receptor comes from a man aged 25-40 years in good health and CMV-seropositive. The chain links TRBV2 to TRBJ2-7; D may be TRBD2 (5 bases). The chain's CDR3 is CASSIAPDYEQYF. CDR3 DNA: TGTGCCAGCAGTATAGCGCCCGACTACGAGCAGTACTTC.